These 18 T cell receptor beta chains originate from one sample sequenced in a study of T cells expressing NK-cell markers (TCRdb year 2020). The library was generated by 5' RACE. Instrument used: Illumina HiSeq 2000. TCRdb reprocessed the reads, reporting each CDR3 protein sequence once and no DNA. The table held for this sample gives about 260,000 distinct CDR3 sequences. The ten largest clonotypes hold around 0.4% of the sample. The sequenced sample was blood T cells: a sorted CD56 or NKG2C T cell subset, CD4+ or CD8+ T cells, or bulk PBMC T cells (not recorded which). All receptors derive from a young man in good health. Donor details come from another sample of the same person, matched by shared clones.

The chain has TRBV20-1 and TRBJ1-2; as DNA is missing, the TRBD1 call by TCRdb cannot be tested. The CDR3 has 12 amino acids. In germline, CDR1 is DFQATT, CDR2 SNEGSKA (reference sequence). CDR3 sequence: CSATRTGYGYTF.

V is TRBV12-3 or TRBV12-4 and J is TRBJ1-1. This CDR3 is built from 12 residues. This CDR3 is CASSRSGGLAFF.

This chain links TRBV11-2 with TRBJ2-6; the D call from TCRdb, TRBD2, cannot be confirmed without DNA. The CDR3 covers 16 residues. Per germline, CDR1 SGHAT and CDR2 FQNNGV. CDR3 region: CASSLGLVSGANVLTF.

J is TRBJ2-1 and V is TRBV11-2; TCRdb's D call of TRBD2 is untestable without DNA. This CDR3 region has 16 residues. The germline gives CDR1 SGHAT, CDR2 FQNNGV. The CDR3 spells CASNTGTSGRGNEQFF. Complete variable domain (other parts from reference TRBV11-2 and TRBJ2-1): EAGVAQSPRYKIIEKRQSVAFWCNPISGHATLYWYQQILGQGPKLLIQFQNNGVVDDSQLPKDRFSAERLKGVDSTLKIQPAKLEDSAVYLCASNTGTSGRGNEQFFGPGTRLTVL.

This sequence joins TRBV7-2 and TRBJ2-5; TCRdb returns TRBD1, unconfirmable since there is no DNA. Germline CDR1 SGHTA, CDR2 FQGNSA. This CDR3 is 16 amino acids long. CDR3 amino acids: CASSSASNRGRETQYF.

V gene TRBV4-3 combines with J gene TRBJ2-7; TCRdb names TRBD2, which stays unverified in the absence of DNA. The CDR3 loop spans 13 amino acids. CDR1 is LGHNA and CDR2 is YSLEER in the germline V gene. The CDR3 region is CASSLLAGGEQYF.

The V gene is TRBV20-1, the J gene TRBJ1-6. CDR1 and CDR2 (germline): DFQATT, SNEGSKA (reference sequence). The CDR3 is made up of 17 amino acids. CDR3 residues: CSARDLRRDFNNSPLHF.

The chain carries TRBV2 and TRBJ2-1. This CDR3 is built from 14 residues. Germline-derived CDR1 and CDR2 are SNHLY and FYNNEI. The CDR3 protein is CASSETSTYNEQFF.

The gene calls are TRBV11-2 and TRBJ2-7; TCRdb lists TRBD2, though no DNA is available to test this call. From germline, CDR1 is SGHAT and CDR2 FQNNGV. The CDR3 has 15 residues. The CDR3 is CASSTAGSAGGEQYF.

The chain has TRBV23-1 and TRBJ1-1. TRBV23-1 is an ORF for which the function is uncertain. This CDR3 spans 13 amino acids. The CDR3 sequence: CASSQPHDKAAFF.

This sequence joins TRBV12-3 or TRBV12-4 and TRBJ2-3; TCRdb's D gene call, TRBD2, goes unchecked for lack of DNA. The CDR3 totals 16 residues. This chain's CDR3 is CASSFGGSREADTQYF.

The rearrangement links TRBV10-3 to TRBJ2-4; TCRdb picks TRBD2, but there is no DNA to check that call. Looked up from germline, CDR1 is ENHRY and CDR2 is SYGVKD. There are 14 residues in the CDR3. The CDR3 loop reads CAISEGGAKNIQYF.

The gene calls are TRBV12-3 or TRBV12-4 and TRBJ1-2; the TCRdb D gene call, TRBD1, has no DNA to confirm it. The CDR3 loop spans 14 amino acids. CDR3 loop: CASSPRGGQAGYTF.

The rearrangement joins TRBV5-1 to TRBJ2-1; checking the TCRdb D call of TRBD1 is not possible without DNA. The CDR3 has 15 residues. Germline values: CDR1 SGHRS, CDR2 YFSETQ. The CDR3 sequence is CASSLYRTGNNEQFF.

This rearrangement joins TRBV4-2 to TRBJ2-6. CDR1 LGHNA and CDR2 YNFKEQ come from the germline V gene. The CDR3 sequence is 15 residues long. CDR3 sequence: CASSPEGSGANVLTF.

The chain has TRBV12-3 or TRBV12-4 and TRBJ2-5. The CDR3 is 11 amino acids. The CDR3 loop is CATAVLETQYF.

The rearrangement uses TRBV12-3 or TRBV12-4 and TRBJ1-1; TCRdb indicates TRBD1, and absent DNA this call remains unverified. The CDR3 consists of 16 residues. CDR3 in amino acids: CASSPDRGAMNTEAFF.

This sequence joins TRBV3-1 and TRBJ2-3; TCRdb proposes TRBD2, but this gene call is untestable without DNA. CDR1 is LGHDT, CDR2 YNNKEL, per germline (reference sequence). The CDR3 covers 15 residues. The CDR3 sequence: CASSQDSGLLDTQYF.